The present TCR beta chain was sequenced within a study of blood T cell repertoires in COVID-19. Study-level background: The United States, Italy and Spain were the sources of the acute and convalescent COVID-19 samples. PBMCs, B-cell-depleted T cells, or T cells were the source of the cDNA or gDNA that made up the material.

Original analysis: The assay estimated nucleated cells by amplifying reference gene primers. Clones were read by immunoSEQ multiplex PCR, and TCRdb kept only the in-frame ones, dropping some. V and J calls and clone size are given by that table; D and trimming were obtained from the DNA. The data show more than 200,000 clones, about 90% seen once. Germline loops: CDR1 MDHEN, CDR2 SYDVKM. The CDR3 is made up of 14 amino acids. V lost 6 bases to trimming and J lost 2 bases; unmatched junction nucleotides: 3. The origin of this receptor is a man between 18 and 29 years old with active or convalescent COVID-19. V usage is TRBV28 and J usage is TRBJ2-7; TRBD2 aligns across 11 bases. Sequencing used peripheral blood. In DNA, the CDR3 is TGTGCCAGCAGACCGACTAGCGGGACCTACGAGCAGTACTTC. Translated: CASRPTSGTYEQYF.